What follows describes a single T cell receptor (beta chain). Its antigen is unidentified. This record belongs to a study of cytomegalovirus exposure and HLA in healthy donors. Study information: Early release data held tens of millions of unique TCRs from HLA-typed donors. General study points: The productive fraction for most TCR beta V segments was about 87% or about 30% in an earlier analysis. Some V segments could not be told apart, so they were left out, TRBV6-2 and TRBV6-3 among them. Sequencing depth roughly uniform across donors was assumed in presence/absence analyses.

Vbeta (60) and Jbeta (13) primers were used in the PCR. The data were produced by immunoSEQ multiplex PCR, yet TCRdb's version contains in-frame clones alone and is incomplete. The sample includes about 110,000 clones, 70% to 80% of them seen just once. The CDR3 extends over 17 amino acids. The V gene's germline CDR1 is SGHTA and CDR2 FQGNSA. The ends were cut back, 4 bases at V and 4 bases at J, with 22 bases in the middle. The source of this sequence is a female donor in good health and CMV-seronegative. Sequenced sample: PBMCs. This chain joins TRBV7-2 and TRBJ2-5; perhaps TRBD2 as D (6 bases). CDR3 nucleotide sequence: TGTGCCAGCAGCTCGCCTGGGAGCGGGCACCTCCGAGAGACCCAGTACTTC. This gives the protein CASSSPGSGHLRETQYF.